This TCR beta chain was identified in a study of blood T cell repertoires in COVID-19. Original data processing: The authors estimated nucleated cell counts from reference gene primer amplification. Here immunoSEQ multiplex PCR was the method, and the copy in TCRdb shows in-frame clones only, minus some. The DNA was the basis for D and trimming; V, J and clone size are from that table. The table includes approximately 190,000 clones, roughly 80% detected once. Trimming at V came to 0 bases and at J to 6 bases, leaving 2 bases not matched to a gene. The CDR3 spans 14 residues. The germline V gene has CDR1 LGHNA and CDR2 YSLEER.

The chain combines TRBV4-3 with TRBJ2-1, with 7 bases that match TRBD1. The TCR was taken from a man in his fifties or sixties with acute or convalescent COVID-19. Sequencing was done on a sample of peripheral blood. CDR3 sequence reads: CASSQDWDSNEQFF. CDR3 nucleotides: TGCGCCAGCAGCCAAGATTGGGACAGCAATGAGCAGTTCTTC.